The 2 T cell receptor beta chains in this list originate from one sample, sequenced in a study of T cells in Graves' hyperthyroidism and ophthalmopathy. TCR beta CDR3 regions were amplified from RNA transcripts. The study used the HTBI primer set for a first-round RT-PCR of the TCR CDR3. TCRdb re-called the multiplex PCR reads with MiXCR, one entry per CDR3 protein. Here the sample spans roughly 500,000 distinct CDR3 sequences, around 16% being singletons. The sample consisted of blood. The receptors were sampled from a woman between 25 and 40 years old with Graves' ophthalmopathy.

This clonotype was found a few times. The CDR3 DNA sequence: TGTGCCAGCAGCCAAGATTGGACGGTGAATGAGCAGTTCTTC. Translated, it gives CASSQDWTVNEQFF. The chain combines TRBV14 with TRBJ2-1; D call uncertain. Trimming shortened V by 0 bases and J by 7 bases, and 10 bases separated the two germline ends. This CDR3 has 14 amino acids. Germline V gene sequence: CDR1 SGHDN, CDR2 FVKESK.

This clonotype has a handful of counts. The V gene is TRBV6-5, the J gene TRBJ2-2; TRBD2 agrees at 10 bases. Looked up from germline, CDR1 is MNHEY and CDR2 is SVGAGI. The junction had 7 bases not matched to a gene; V was cut back by 0 bases and J by 0 bases. The CDR3 covers 19 residues. CDR3: CASSYSLSSGSANTGELFF. For the CDR3, the DNA is TGTGCCAGCAGTTACTCCCTATCTAGCGGGAGTGCGAACACCGGGGAGCTGTTTTTT.